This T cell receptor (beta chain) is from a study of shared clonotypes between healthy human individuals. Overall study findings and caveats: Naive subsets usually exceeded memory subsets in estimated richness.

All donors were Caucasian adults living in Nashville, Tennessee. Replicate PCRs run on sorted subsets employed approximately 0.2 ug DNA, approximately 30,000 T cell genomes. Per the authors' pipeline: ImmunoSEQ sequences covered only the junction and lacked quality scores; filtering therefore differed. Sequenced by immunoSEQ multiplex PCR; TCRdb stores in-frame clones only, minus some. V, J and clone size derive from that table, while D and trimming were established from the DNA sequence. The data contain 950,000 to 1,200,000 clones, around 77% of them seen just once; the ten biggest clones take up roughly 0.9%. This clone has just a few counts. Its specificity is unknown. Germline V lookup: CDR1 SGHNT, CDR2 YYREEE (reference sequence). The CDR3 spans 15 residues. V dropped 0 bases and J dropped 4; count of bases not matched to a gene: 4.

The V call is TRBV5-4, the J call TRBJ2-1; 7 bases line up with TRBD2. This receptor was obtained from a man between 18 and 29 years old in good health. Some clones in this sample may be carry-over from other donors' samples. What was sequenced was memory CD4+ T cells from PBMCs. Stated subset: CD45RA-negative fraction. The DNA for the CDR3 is TGTGCCAGCAGCTTGGGTGGGACTACATACAATGAGCAGTTCTTC. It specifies CASSLGGTTYNEQFF.